Below are 10 T cell receptor beta chains sequenced from a single sample in a study of T-cell reconstitution after alpha-beta-depleted transplantation in children. Using unique molecular identifiers, the investigators prepared the TCRbeta library. TCRdb analysed the PCR reads with MiXCR anew, one entry per CDR3 protein. The data show fewer than 35,000 distinct CDR3 sequences, with roughly a sixth seen just once and around 36% held by the top ten. The sequences come from PBMCs, mostly from graft donor cells, collected 60 days after TCRalphabeta/CD19-depleted stem cell transplant. The receptors were sampled from a male patient aged 2-15 years who had a stem cell transplant for acute lymphoblastic leukemia, so the T cells may come from the graft donor.

The J gene is TRBJ1-2, the V gene TRBV11-1; 9 bases are a match to TRBD1. V gave up 1 base and J gave up 5 bases; unmatched junction bases: 14. The germline V gene has CDR1 SGHAT and CDR2 FQDESV (reference sequence). CDR3 size: 18 residues. CDR3 loop: CASSLGRSRDRDEYGYTF. DNA of the CDR3: TGTGCCAGCAGCTTAGGGCGATCGAGGGACAGGGACGAATATGGCTACACCTTC.

The V gene is TRBV7-9, the J gene TRBJ2-7, with 10 nucleotides matching TRBD1. J was trimmed by 5 bases and V by 3 bases; bases with no gene match: 4. The CDR3 is 14 amino acids. Germline V gene data show CDR1 as SEHNR and CDR2 as FQNEAQ (reference sequence). The CDR3 DNA reads TGTGCCAGCAGCTTGAGGGGACAGGGGAACGAGCAGTACGTC. Amino acids: CASSLRGQGNEQYV.

This clonotype was seen more than once but under ten times. The chain has TRBV5-1 and TRBJ2-3; 9 bases are a match to TRBD1. This CDR3 spans 16 amino acids. V gave up 0 bases and J gave up 4 bases; unmatched junction bases: 6. Germline V CDR1 and CDR2: SGHRS, YFSETQ. In DNA, the CDR3 is TGCGCCAGCAGCTTGGGGGACAGGGTTTTGTCAGATACGCAGTATTTT. Translated: CASSLGDRVLSDTQYF.

The V gene is TRBV27, the J gene TRBJ2-7, with D perhaps assigned TRBD1 or TRBD2 (5 bases each). The CDR3 has 15 residues. Germline V gene sequence: CDR1 MNHEY, CDR2 SMNVEV (reference sequence). Trimming stripped 3 bases from V and 4 bases from J, with 16 bases between. The CDR3 nucleotides read TGTGCCAGCAGTTTTGGGGACGGGGCGCTTTACGAGCAGTACTTC. Amino acids: CASSFGDGALYEQYF.

In its sample, this clonotype was seen many times. The chain combines TRBV28 with TRBJ2-7, with D perhaps matching TRBD2 (5 bases). The CDR3 loop spans 15 amino acids. Germline CDR1 and CDR2: MDHEN and SYDVKM. Trimming pared 2 bases from V and 2 bases from J, leaving 13 bases between. This CDR3 is CASSLASGATYEQYF. CDR3 DNA: TGTGCCAGCAGTTTAGCCAGCGGAGCAACCTACGAGCAGTACTTC.

This clonotype was found many times. The genes are TRBV7-2 and TRBJ2-7, with D maybe TRBD2 (5 bases). V lost 2 bases and J lost 0, with 14 bases in between. CDR1 and CDR2 from the germline V gene are SGHTA and FQGNSA. This CDR3 comprises 16 residues. The CDR3 is CASSLTSGSDSYEQYF. CDR3 in DNA: TGTGCCAGCAGCTTAACGTCTGGTAGCGACTCCTACGAGCAGTACTTC.

The chain couples TRBV7-9 to TRBJ2-7, with 9 bases identical to TRBD1. The CDR3 contains 14 residues. Germline loops: CDR1 SEHNR, CDR2 FQNEAQ (reference sequence). J gave up 2 bases and V 10 bases, and 9 bases lay outside the gene matches. The CDR3 protein is CAIVPGQGPYEQYF. CDR3 coding DNA: TGTGCCATCGTACCGGGACAGGGACCCTACGAGCAGTACTTC.

The chain carries TRBV12-3 or TRBV12-4 and TRBJ2-1; either TRBD1 or TRBD2 may fit D (5 bases each). V dropped 6 bases and J dropped 5 bases, with 14 bases sitting between them. The CDR3 length is 14 residues. The CDR3 protein is CASRTGPGNNEQFF. CDR3 coding DNA: TGTGCCAGCAGAACGGGGCCGGGGAACAATGAGCAGTTCTTC.

CDR3 DNA sequence: TGTGCCAGCAGCCCTGGACGTGCTAGCACAGATACGCAGTATTTT. Encoded protein: CASSPGRASTDTQYF. The rearrangement uses TRBV7-2 and TRBJ2-3; no firm D call. V shed 5 bases and J shed 0 bases, with 12 bases lying between them. The CDR3 loop spans 15 amino acids. The germline V gene encodes CDR1 SGHTA and CDR2 FQGNSA.

This clonotype was picked up many times. The rearrangement uses TRBV28 and TRBJ2-2; D possibly corresponds to TRBD2 (6 bases). CDR3 length: 14 amino acids. The germline V gene encodes CDR1 MDHEN and CDR2 SYDVKM. The germline V and J ends were trimmed by 11 bases and 6 bases, with 19 bases remaining between them. This CDR3 is CAGGSPRFSGELFF. DNA for the CDR3: TGTGCCGGAGGGTCTCCTCGTTTCTCCGGGGAGCTGTTTTTT.